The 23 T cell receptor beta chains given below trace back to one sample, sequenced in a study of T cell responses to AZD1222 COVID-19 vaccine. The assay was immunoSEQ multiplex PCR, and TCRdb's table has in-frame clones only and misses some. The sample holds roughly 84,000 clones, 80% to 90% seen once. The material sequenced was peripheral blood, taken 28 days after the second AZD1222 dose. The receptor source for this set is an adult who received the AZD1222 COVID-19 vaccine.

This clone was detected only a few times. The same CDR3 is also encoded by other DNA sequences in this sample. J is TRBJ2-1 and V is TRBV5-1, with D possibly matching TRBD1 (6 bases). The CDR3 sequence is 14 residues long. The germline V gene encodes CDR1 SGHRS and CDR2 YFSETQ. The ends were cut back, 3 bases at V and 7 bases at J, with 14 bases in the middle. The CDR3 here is CASSSGQSGNEQFF. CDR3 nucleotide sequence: TGCGCCAGCAGCTCAGGACAGTCGGGGAATGAGCAGTTCTTC.

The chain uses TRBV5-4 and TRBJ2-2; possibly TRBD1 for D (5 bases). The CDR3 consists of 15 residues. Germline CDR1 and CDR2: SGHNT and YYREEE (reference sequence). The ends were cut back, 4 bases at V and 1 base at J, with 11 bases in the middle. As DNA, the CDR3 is TGTGCCAGCAGCGCGGTAGGGGTGAACACCGGGGAGCTGTTTTTT. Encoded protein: CASSAVGVNTGELFF.

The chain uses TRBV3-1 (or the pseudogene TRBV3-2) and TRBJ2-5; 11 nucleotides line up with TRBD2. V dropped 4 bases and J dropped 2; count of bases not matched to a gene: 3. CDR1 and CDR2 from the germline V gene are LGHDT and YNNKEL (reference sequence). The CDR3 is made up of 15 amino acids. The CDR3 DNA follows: TGTGCCAGCAGCCCGGGACTAGCGGATCAAGAGACCCAGTACTTC. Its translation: CASSPGLADQETQYF.

The CDR3 protein is CASSGRDMDGYTF. The DNA of the CDR3 is TGTGCCAGCAGTGGGCGGGACATGGATGGCTACACCTTC. This sequence joins TRBV27 and TRBJ1-2, with a weak D call TRBD1 (6 bases). Germline V gene data show CDR1 as MNHEY and CDR2 as SMNVEV (reference sequence). The CDR3 contains 13 residues. V lost 5 bases, J lost 6 bases, and 13 bases lay in between.

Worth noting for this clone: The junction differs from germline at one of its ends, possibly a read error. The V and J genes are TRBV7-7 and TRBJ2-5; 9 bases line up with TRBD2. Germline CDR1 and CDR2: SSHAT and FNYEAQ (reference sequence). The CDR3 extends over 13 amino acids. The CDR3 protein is CASSSGLAETQYF. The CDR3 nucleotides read TGTGCTAGCAGCTCCGGACTAGCGGAGACCCAGTACTTC.

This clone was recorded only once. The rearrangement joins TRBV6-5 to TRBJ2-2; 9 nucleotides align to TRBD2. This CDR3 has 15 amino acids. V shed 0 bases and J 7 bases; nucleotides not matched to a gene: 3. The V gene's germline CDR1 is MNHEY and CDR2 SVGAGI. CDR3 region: CASSYSILAGGELFF. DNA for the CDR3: TGTGCCAGCAGTTACTCGATACTAGCGGGCGGGGAGCTGTTTTTT.

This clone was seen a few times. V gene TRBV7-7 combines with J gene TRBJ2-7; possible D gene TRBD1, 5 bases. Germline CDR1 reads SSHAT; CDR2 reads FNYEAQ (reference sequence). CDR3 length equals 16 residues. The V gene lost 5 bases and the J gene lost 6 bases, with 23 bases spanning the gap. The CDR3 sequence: CASSPYIFEPTGEQYV. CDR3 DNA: TGTGCCAGCAGCCCTTACATATTCGAACCCACAGGCGAGCAGTACGTC.

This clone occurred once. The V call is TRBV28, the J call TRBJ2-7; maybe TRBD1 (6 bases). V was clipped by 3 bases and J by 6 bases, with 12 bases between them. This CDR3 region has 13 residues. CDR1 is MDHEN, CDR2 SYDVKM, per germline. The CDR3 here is CASSLGRRGEQYV. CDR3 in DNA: TGTGCCAGCAGTTTGGGCCGCAGGGGCGAGCAGTACGTC.

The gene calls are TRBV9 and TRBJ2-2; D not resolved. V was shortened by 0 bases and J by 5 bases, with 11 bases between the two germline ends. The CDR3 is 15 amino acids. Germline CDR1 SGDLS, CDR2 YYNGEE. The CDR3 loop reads CASSVDDFFTGELFF. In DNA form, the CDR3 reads TGTGCCAGCAGCGTAGATGACTTTTTTACCGGGGAGCTGTTTTTT. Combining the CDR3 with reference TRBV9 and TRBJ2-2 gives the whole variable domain DSGVTQTPKHLITATGQRVTLRCSPRSGDLSVYWYQQSLDQGLQFLIQYYNGEERAKGNILERFSAQQFPDLHSELNLSSLELGDSALYFCASSVDDFFTGELFFGEGSRLTVL.

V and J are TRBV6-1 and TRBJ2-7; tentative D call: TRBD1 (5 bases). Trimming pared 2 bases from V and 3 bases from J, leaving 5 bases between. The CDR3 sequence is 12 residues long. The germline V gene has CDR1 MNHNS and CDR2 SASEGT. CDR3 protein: CASSEQGYEQYF. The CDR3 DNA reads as TGTGCCAGCAGTGAACAGGGCTACGAGCAGTACTTC.

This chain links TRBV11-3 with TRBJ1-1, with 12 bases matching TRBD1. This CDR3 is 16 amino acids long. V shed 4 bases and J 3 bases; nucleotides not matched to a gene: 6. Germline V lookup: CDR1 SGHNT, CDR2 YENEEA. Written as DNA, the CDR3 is TGTGCCAGCAGCTCTGGGACAGGGGGCGCGTACACTGAAGCTTTCTTT. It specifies CASSSGTGGAYTEAFF.

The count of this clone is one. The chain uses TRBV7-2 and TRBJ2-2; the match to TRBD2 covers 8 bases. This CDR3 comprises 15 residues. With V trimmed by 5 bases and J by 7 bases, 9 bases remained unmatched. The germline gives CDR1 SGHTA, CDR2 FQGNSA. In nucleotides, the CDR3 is TGTGCCAGCAGCCCCCCTGCAGCGGGGGTCGGGGAGCTGTTTTTT. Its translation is CASSPPAAGVGELFF. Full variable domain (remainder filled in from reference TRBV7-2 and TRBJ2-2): GAGVSQSPSNKVTEKGKDVELRCDPISGHTALYWYRQSLGQGLEFLIYFQGNSAPDKSGLPSDRFSAERTGGSVSTLTIQRTQQEDSAVYLCASSPPAAGVGELFFGEGSRLTVL.

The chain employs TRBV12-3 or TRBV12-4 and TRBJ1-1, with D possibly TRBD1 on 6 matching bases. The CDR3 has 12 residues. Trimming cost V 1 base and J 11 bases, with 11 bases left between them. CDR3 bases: TGTGCCAGCAGTTTAGGGGGGCAGGGGGCTTTCTTT. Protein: CASSLGGQGAFF.

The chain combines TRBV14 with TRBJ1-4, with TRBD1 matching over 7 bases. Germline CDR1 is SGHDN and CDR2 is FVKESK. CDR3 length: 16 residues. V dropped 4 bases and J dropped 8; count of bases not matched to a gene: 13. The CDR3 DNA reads TGTGCCAGCAGCCTCATTGGACAGGCGGCAGGGGAAAAACTGTTTTTT. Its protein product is CASSLIGQAAGEKLFF.

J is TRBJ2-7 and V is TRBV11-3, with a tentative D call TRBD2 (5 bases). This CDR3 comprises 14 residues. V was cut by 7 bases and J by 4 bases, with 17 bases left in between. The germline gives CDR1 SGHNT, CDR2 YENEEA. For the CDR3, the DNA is TGTGCCAGCAATGGACTTGAGTCACGGTACGAGCAGTACTTC. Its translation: CASNGLESRYEQYF. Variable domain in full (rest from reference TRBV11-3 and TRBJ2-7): EAGVVQSPRYKIIEKKQPVAFWCNPISGHNTLYWYLQNLGQGPELLIRYENEEAVDDSQLPKDRFSAERLKGVDSTLKIQPAELGDSAVYLCASNGLESRYEQYFGPGTRLTVT.

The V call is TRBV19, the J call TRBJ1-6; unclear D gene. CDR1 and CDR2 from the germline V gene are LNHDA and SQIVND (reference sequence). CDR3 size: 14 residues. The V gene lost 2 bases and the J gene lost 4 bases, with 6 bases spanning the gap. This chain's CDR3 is CASSIHGYNSPLHF. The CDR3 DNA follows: TGTGCCAGTAGTATACATGGGTATAATTCACCCCTCCACTTT. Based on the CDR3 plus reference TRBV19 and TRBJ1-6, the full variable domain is DGGITQSPKYLFRKEGQNVTLSCEQNLNHDAMYWYRQDPGQGLRLIYYSQIVNDFQKGDIAEGYSVSREKKESFPLTVTSAQKNPTAFYLCASSIHGYNSPLHFGNGTRLTVT.

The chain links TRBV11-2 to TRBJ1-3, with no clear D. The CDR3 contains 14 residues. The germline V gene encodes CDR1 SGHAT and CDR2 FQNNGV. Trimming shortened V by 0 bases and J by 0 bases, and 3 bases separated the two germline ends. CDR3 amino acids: CASSLDGSGNTIYF. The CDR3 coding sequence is TGTGCCAGCAGCTTAGACGGCTCTGGAAACACCATATATTTT.

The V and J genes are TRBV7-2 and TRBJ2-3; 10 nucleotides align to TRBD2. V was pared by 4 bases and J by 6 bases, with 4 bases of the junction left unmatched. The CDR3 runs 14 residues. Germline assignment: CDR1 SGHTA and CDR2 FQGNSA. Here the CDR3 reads CASSSSGGPDTQYF. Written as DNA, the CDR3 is TGTGCCAGCAGCTCTAGCGGGGGCCCGGATACGCAGTATTTT.

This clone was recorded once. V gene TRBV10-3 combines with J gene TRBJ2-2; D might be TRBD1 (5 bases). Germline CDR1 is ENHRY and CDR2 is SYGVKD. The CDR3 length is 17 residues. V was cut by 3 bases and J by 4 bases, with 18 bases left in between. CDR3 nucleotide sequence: TGTGCCATCAGTGAATTTTCCGTGGGGCGCGGCACCGGGGAGCTGTTTTTT. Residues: CAISEFSVGRGTGELFF.

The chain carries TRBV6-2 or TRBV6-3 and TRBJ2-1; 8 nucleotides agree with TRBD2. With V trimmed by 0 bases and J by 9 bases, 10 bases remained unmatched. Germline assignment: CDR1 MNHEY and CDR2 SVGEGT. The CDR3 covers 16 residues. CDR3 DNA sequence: TGTGCCAGCAGTTACTCAGGGGCGGGAGGTTCCGGTGAGCAGTTCTTC. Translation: CASSYSGAGGSGEQFF.

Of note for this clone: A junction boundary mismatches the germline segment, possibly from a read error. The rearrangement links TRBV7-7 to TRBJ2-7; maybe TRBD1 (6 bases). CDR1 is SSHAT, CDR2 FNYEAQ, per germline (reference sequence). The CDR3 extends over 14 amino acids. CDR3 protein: CASSAQGKGYEQYF. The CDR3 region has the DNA TGTGCTAGCAGCGCACAGGGAAAAGGCTACGAGCAGTACTTC. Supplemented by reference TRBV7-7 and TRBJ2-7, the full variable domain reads GAGVSQSPRYKVTKRGQDVTLRCDPISSHATLYWYQQALGQGPEFLTYFNYEAQPDKSGLPSDRFSAERPEGSISTLTIQRTEQRDSAMYRCASSAQGKGYEQYFGPGTRLTVT.

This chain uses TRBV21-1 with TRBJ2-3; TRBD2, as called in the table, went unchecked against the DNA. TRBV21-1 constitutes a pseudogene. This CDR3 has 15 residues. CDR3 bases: TGTGCCAGCAGCCTTTGGCGGGAGAGGACAGATACGCAGTATTTT. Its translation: CASSLWRERTDTQYF.

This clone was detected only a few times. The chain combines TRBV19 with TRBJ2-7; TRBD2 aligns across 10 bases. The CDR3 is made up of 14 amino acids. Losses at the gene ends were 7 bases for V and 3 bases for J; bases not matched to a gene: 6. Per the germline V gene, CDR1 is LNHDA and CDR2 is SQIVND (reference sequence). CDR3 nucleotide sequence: TGTGCCAGTACTCCTAGCGGGAGCTACTACGAGCAGTACTTC. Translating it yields CASTPSGSYYEQYF.